The clone carrying this T cell receptor (beta chain) came up a few times. Its specificity is not known. This CDR3 spans 15 amino acids. V lost 5 bases and J lost 2, with 14 bases in between. This record belongs to a study of T-cell reconstitution after alpha-beta-depleted transplantation in children. General study findings and limits: From newly produced T cells came most of the T-cell counts and diversity one year after transplant. Surviving recipient T cells and intrathymic progenitors accounted for some patients' high TCRbeta diversity at day 60.

TCRbeta library preparation incorporated unique molecular identifiers. Using its own MiXCR run on the PCR reads, TCRdb lists one record per CDR3 protein. The profile shows 800,000 to 1,000,000 distinct CDR3 sequences, about 31% of them singletons. Source: PBMCs, mostly from graft donor cells, taken 360 days after TCRalphabeta/CD19-depleted stem cell transplant. This sequence was found in a boy younger than two who had a stem cell transplant for SCID, so the T cells may come from the graft donor. The V and J genes are TRBV12-3 or TRBV12-4 and TRBJ2-3; D might be TRBD1 or TRBD2, each matching 6 bases. The CDR3 coding sequence is TGTGCCAGCAGTAAGGGTAGGGGGGTCACAGATACGCAGTATTTT. It yields the protein CASSKGRGVTDTQYF.